This TCR beta chain emerged from a study of T cell repertoires in cytomegalovirus infection. The wider study: Carrying CMV and the relevant HLA type showed in public TCR beta signatures.

General study points: Cumulative public TCR beta family frequency identified CMV carriers with the relevant HLA. There were HLA-C-restricted CMV-specific TCR beta clonotypes dominating the ex vivo response.

TCRdb passed the reads through MiXCR, listing each CDR3 protein once. The sample includes 630,000 or so distinct CDR3 sequences, 20% to 25% seen only once; the top ten take approximately 8%. A few counts support this clonotype. The antigen remains undetermined. This receptor was identified in a human donor in good health (CMV status not recorded). Some clones in this sample may be carry-over from other donors' samples. The source material was CD8+ T cells from PBMCs.

CDR3 DNA: TGCAGCGACGGGACCGCCCCAAAGCCAGATACGCAGTATTTT. It encodes CSDGTAPKPDTQYF. V is TRBV29-1 and J is TRBJ2-3; D possibly uses TRBD1 or TRBD2 (5 bases each). The length of the CDR3 is 14 residues. V shed 7 bases and J shed 4 bases, with 18 bases lying between them. The germline V gene has CDR1 SQVTM and CDR2 ANQGSEA.